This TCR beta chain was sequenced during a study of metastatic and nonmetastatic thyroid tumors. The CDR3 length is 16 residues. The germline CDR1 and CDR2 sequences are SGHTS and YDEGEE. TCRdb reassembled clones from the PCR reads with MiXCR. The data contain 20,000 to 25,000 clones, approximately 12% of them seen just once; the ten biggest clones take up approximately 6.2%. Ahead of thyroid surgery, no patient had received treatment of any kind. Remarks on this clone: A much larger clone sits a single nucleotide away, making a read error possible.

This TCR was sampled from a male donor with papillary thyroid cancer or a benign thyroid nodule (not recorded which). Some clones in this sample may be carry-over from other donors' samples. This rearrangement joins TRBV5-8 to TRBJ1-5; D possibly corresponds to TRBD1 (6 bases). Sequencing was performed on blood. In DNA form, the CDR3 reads TGTGTCAGCAGCTTAGGAGGAGGGGGAGTTTATCAGCCCCAGCATTTT. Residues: CVSSLGGGGVYQPQHF. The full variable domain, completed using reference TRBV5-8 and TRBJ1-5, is EAGVTQSPTHLIKTRGQQATLRCSPISGHTSVYWYQQALGLGLQFLLWYDEGEERNRGNFPPRFSGRQFPNYSSELNVNALELEDSALYLCVSSLGGGGVYQPQHFGDGTRLSIL.